Below are 17 T cell receptor beta chains sequenced from a single sample in a study of tissue T cells after allogeneic stem cell transplantation. Time point here: mouse harvest day 14 after allogeneic transplant. Mouse grafts combined 10^7 T-cell-depleted bone marrow cells with 10^6 splenic CD5+ T cells. TCRdb keeps only in-frame clones here, not all; method: immunoSEQ multiplex PCR. The sample records about 7,700 clones, 36% being singletons. Sequencing used skin. The receptors derive from a female BALB/c mouse given C57BL/6 T cells with graft-versus-host disease after an allogeneic hematopoietic cell transplant.

As for this clone: Germline and genes here are mouse. The sequence runs out 1 residue before the end of the CDR3; the remainder is reconstructed from the germline J gene. This sequence joins TRBV19 and TRBJ2-1; 9 nucleotides line up with TRBD1. J lost 6 bases, V lost 0 bases, and 4 bases had no gene match. CDR3 length: 15 residues. CDR1 and CDR2 from the germline V gene are FNHDT and SITEND (reference sequence). CDR3 residues: CASSIARTGVAEQFF. The sequenced CDR3 bases are TGTGCCAGCAGTATAGCTCGGACAGGGGTTGCTGAGCAGTTC.

A few counts support this clone. The genes and germline here are from mouse. The read gets to within 1 residue of the CDR3 end, and the germline J gene fills in the rest. The J gene is TRBJ2-7, the V gene TRBV1, with TRBD2 identical over 13 bases. The germline V gene encodes CDR1 NSQYPW and CDR2 LRSPGD (reference sequence). This CDR3 has 14 amino acids. The ends lost 3 bases at V and 6 bases at J; junction bases unmatched: 2. The CDR3 bases that were read are TGCACCTGCAGTGCCCGGGACTGGGGGGGTGAACAGTAC. This sequence encodes CTCSARDWGGEQY. The entire CDR3 is CTCSARDWGGEQYF.

This clone was found a few times. Gene labels here are mouse ones. Partial CDR3 DNA: TGTGGTGCTAGGGGGGGACATCCAAACTCCGACTACACC. It yields the protein CGARGGHPNSDYT. The whole CDR3 protein is CGARGGHPNSDYTF. The V gene is TRBV20, the J gene TRBJ1-2, with D tentatively TRBD1 (6 bases). The read finishes 1 residue shy of the CDR3 end, and the germline J gene is used to complete it. CDR3 length: 14 residues. Germline assignment: CDR1 GFQATS and CDR2 STVNSAI. V lost 1 base to trimming and J lost 0 bases, with 9 bases between them.

This clone has a handful of counts. These gene names are mouse names. The missing CDR3 end, 1 residue past where the read stops, is filled in from the germline J gene. The V call is TRBV26, the J call TRBJ2-2; 9 bases align to TRBD2. The V and J ends lost 6 bases and 5 bases, in that order; junction bases with no gene match: 4. Germline V gives CDR1 KGHPV, CDR2 FQNQEV (reference sequence). The CDR3 totals 14 residues. CDR3 DNA, as far as it was read: TGTGCCAGCAGCCTGGGGGGGTGGACCGGGCAGCTCTAC. Its translation is CASSLGGWTGQLY. The complete CDR3 sequence is CASSLGGWTGQLYF.

Turning to this clone: Gene names follow the mouse nomenclature. The observed sequence ends 1 residue before the CDR3 terminus, with the missing tail filled in from the germline J gene. The gene calls are TRBV26 and TRBJ2-7; 8 bases align to TRBD2. Germline CDR1 and CDR2: KGHPV and FQNQEV (reference sequence). The CDR3 is made up of 15 amino acids. J was trimmed by 0 bases and V by 5 bases; bases with no gene match: 6. The CDR3 protein is CASSADWVSSYEQYF. CDR3 DNA, as far as it was read: TGTGCCAGCAGTGCGGACTGGGTGAGCTCCTATGAACAGTAC.

Comments on this clone: These gene names are mouse names. The sequence runs out 1 residue before the end of the CDR3; the remainder is reconstructed from the germline J gene. This chain uses TRBV13-1 with TRBJ1-1; 8 bases map to TRBD1. Germline V gene sequence: CDR1 NSHNY, CDR2 SYGAGN. The CDR3 is 14 residues long. Germline trimming cut 3 bases from V and 1 base from J; bases unmatched to any gene: 2. CDR3 DNA (partial): TGTGCCAGCAGTGCAGGGGGCAGAAACACAGAAGTCTTC. Residues: CASSAGGRNTEVF. The whole CDR3 protein is CASSAGGRNTEVFF.

This clone is labeled as large. The gene names here belong to mouse. The CDR3 extends 1 residue past the end of the read, so its final part is completed from the germline J gene. The chain links TRBV3 to TRBJ2-1, with D hard to call. With 1 base removed from V and 5 bases from J, the gap between germline ends came to 6 bases. CDR1 SNHLY and CDR2 FYNGKV come from the germline V gene (reference sequence). The CDR3 contains 13 residues. The sequenced CDR3 bases are TGTGCCAGCAGCTTAGAGTCAGATGCTGAGCAGTTC. It codes for CASSLESDAEQF. The complete CDR3 protein is CASSLESDAEQFF. Supplemented by reference TRBV3 and TRBJ2-1, the full variable domain reads GPKVLQIPSHQIIDMGQMVTLNCDPVSNHLYFYWYKQILGQQMEFLVNFYNGKVMEKSKLFKDQFSVERPDGSYFTLKIQPTALEDSAVYFCASSLESDAEQFFGPGTRLTVL.

A note on this clone: Gene names and germline refer to mouse. The CDR3 extends 1 residue past the end of the read, so its final part is completed from the germline J gene. This chain connects TRBV13-1 to TRBJ1-1, with 8 bases that match TRBD1. The CDR3 covers 13 residues. CDR1 and CDR2 from the germline V gene are NSHNY and SYGAGN. The ends lost 7 bases at V and 0 bases at J; junction bases unmatched: 2. The CDR3: CASLQGANTEVFF. CDR3 DNA (partial): TGTGCCAGCCTACAGGGGGCAAACACAGAAGTCTTC.

On this clone: The genes are named according to mouse. The observed sequence ends 1 residue before the CDR3 terminus, with the missing tail filled in from the germline J gene. The chain couples TRBV4 to TRBJ2-3; tentative D call: TRBD2 (6 bases). Germline-derived CDR1 and CDR2 are LGHDT and YNNKQL (reference sequence). This CDR3 has 14 residues. V was trimmed by 5 bases and J by 0 bases, leaving 9 bases between them. The CDR3 protein is CASSVTGSAETLYF. The sequenced CDR3 bases are TGTGCCAGCAGCGTGACTGGTAGTGCAGAAACGCTGTAT.

Of note for this clone: The genes are named according to mouse. The sequence runs out 1 residue before the end of the CDR3; the remainder is reconstructed from the germline J gene. The J gene is TRBJ2-3, the V gene TRBV26; no definite D call. The ends were cut back, 7 bases at V and 4 bases at J, with 6 bases in the middle. Germline CDR1 reads KGHPV; CDR2 reads FQNQEV (reference sequence). CDR3 length: 11 residues. CDR3 in amino acids: CASTGTETLYF. The DNA read from the CDR3 is TGTGCCAGCACCGGGACAGAAACGCTGTAT. The whole variable domain, remainder taken from reference TRBV26 and TRBJ2-3, is NSKVIQTPRYLVKGQGQKAKMRCIPEKGHPVVFWYQQNKNNEFKFLINFQNQEVLQQIDMTEKRFSAECPSNSPCSLEIQSSEAGDSALYLCASTGTETLYFGSGTRLTVL.

With respect to this clone: Germline and genes: mouse. The DNA ends 1 residue before the CDR3 does, and the rest of the CDR3 is filled in from the germline J gene. The chain combines TRBV12-2 with TRBJ2-7, with 7 bases matching TRBD2. This CDR3 contains 15 residues. Trimming removed 0 bases from V and 0 bases from J; junction bases left unmatched: 4. Germline V gene sequence: CDR1 SGHLS, CDR2 HYDKME. CDR3 DNA, as far as it was read: TGTGCCAGCTCTCTCGCCTGGGGGAGCTCCTATGAACAGTAC. As protein: CASSLAWGSSYEQY. The whole CDR3 reads CASSLAWGSSYEQYF.

Remarks on this clone: The gene names given are mouse names. The DNA ends 1 residue before the CDR3 does, and the rest of the CDR3 is filled in from the germline J gene. V and J are TRBV1 and TRBJ1-5; no reliable D call. The CDR3 runs to 14 residues. Germline CDR1 is NSQYPW and CDR2 is LRSPGD (reference sequence). The ends were cut back, 4 bases at V and 0 bases at J, with 7 bases in the middle. Here the CDR3 reads CTCSDRDNNQAPLF. The covered CDR3 bases are TGCACCTGCAGTGACAGAGATAACAACCAGGCTCCGCTT.

For this clone: Mouse germline and gene names are used. The sequenced fragment ends 1 residue before the CDR3 boundary, so the rest is inferred from the germline J gene. V usage is TRBV13-3 and J usage is TRBJ1-4; 9 bases match TRBD1. Germline assignment: CDR1 NNHDY and CDR2 SYVADS. The CDR3 length is 16 residues. The V gene end was trimmed by 3 bases and the J gene end by 0 bases; junction bases not matched to a gene: 3. The CDR3 region is CASSGGQGVSNERLFF. CDR3 bases read: TGTGCCAGCAGTGGGGGACAGGGAGTTTCCAACGAAAGATTATTT.

This clone was counted only a few times. Gene names refer to mouse genes. The read gets to within 1 residue of the CDR3 end, and the germline J gene fills in the rest. The chain combines TRBV26 with TRBJ1-1; D gene ambiguous. This CDR3 spans 13 amino acids. Trimming took off 4 bases at V and 0 bases at J, with 6 bases between the two ends. Germline-derived CDR1 and CDR2 are KGHPV and FQNQEV (reference sequence). CDR3 region: CASSRRANTEVFF. The covered CDR3 bases are TGTGCCAGCAGTCGGAGGGCAAACACAGAAGTCTTC.

Comment on this clone: Gene names and germline match the mouse. Read coverage stops 1 residue before the CDR3 terminus; the germline J gene supplies the remainder. V usage is TRBV31 and J usage is TRBJ2-7; TRBD2 matches 11 bases. CDR3 length equals 14 residues. V was pared by 1 base and J by 7 bases, with 6 bases of the junction left unmatched. Germline CDR1 reads GKSSPN; CDR2 reads SITVG. The sequenced CDR3 bases are TGTGCCTGGAGTCGACTGGGGGGGGCGCAGGAACAGTAC. This sequence encodes CAWSRLGGAQEQY. The full CDR3 is CAWSRLGGAQEQYF.

This clone is medium-sized (0.01 to 0.1%) within its sample. Gene names follow the mouse nomenclature. The DNA ends 1 residue before the CDR3 does, and the rest of the CDR3 is filled in from the germline J gene. The rearrangement links TRBV16 to TRBJ2-7; D possibly corresponds to TRBD1 (6 bases). CDR3 length: 15 amino acids. Germline assignment: CDR1 SGHSA and CDR2 FRNQAP. Trimming took off 3 bases at V and 3 bases at J, with 15 bases between the two ends. Incomplete CDR3 DNA: TGTGCAAGCAGCTTGGGAGGGGGACAAATCTATGAACAGTAC. It yields the protein CASSLGGGQIYEQY. The CDR3 in full is CASSLGGGQIYEQYF.

Comments on this clone: The genes are named according to mouse. The DNA ends 1 residue before the CDR3 does, and the rest of the CDR3 is filled in from the germline J gene. The same CDR3 is also encoded by other DNA sequences in this sample. The chain couples TRBV26 to TRBJ1-6, with D unresolved. TRBJ1-6 is noted as an ORF with a role that remains uncertain. This CDR3 has 15 residues. Germline V gene data show CDR1 as KGHPV and CDR2 as FQNQEV (reference sequence). V lost 2 bases, J lost 0 bases, and 5 bases lay in between. CDR3 DNA (partial): TGTGCCAGCAGTCTGAGAAATTCCTATAATTCGCCCCTCTAC. It codes for CASSLRNSYNSPLY. The CDR3 as a whole reads CASSLRNSYNSPLYF.